One sample yielded the 2 T cell receptor beta chains listed below, sequenced in a study of shared clonotypes between healthy human individuals. Clones were read by immunoSEQ multiplex PCR, and TCRdb kept only the in-frame ones, dropping some. This table holds about a million clones, 60% to 80% found once. The specimen was memory CD4+ T cells from PBMCs. Indicated subset: CD45RA-negative fraction. These receptors were obtained from a man younger than 35 in good health. Some clones in this sample may be carry-over from other donors' samples.

This chain joins TRBV12-5 and TRBJ2-1; 7 nucleotides line up with TRBD2. V gave up 0 bases and J gave up 0 bases; unmatched junction bases: 5. Germline loops: CDR1 LGHNT, CDR2 FRNRAP. This CDR3 has 17 residues. The CDR3 protein is CASGLVLGGSSYNEQFF. The CDR3 DNA follows: TGTGCTAGTGGTTTGGTACTGGGCGGGAGCTCCTACAATGAGCAGTTCTTC.

This rearrangement joins TRBV6-5 to TRBJ2-7; D may be TRBD2 (6 bases). With 5 bases removed from V and 2 bases from J, the gap between germline ends came to 10 bases. In germline, CDR1 is MNHEY, CDR2 SVGAGI. The CDR3 has 13 residues. The CDR3, as DNA: TGTGCCAGCAGTGTGGGACTGACCTACGAGCAGTACTTC. It codes for CASSVGLTYEQYF.